The present T cell receptor beta chain was sequenced within a study of T-cell memory formation after mild COVID-19 (TCRdb year 2021). At the level of the whole study: Most TCR sequence clusters were specific to one of the two donors. The cohort was made up of two young adult volunteers, one female and one male, who were previously healthy. T-cell clones expanding and contracting after mild COVID-19 in two donors were tracked by longitudinal TCRalpha and TCRbeta repertoire sequencing.

Data came from an Illumina NovaSeq 6000. Using 5'RACE with constant-segment primers, TCRalpha and TCRbeta cDNA libraries were constructed, with sample barcodes and unique molecular identifiers added in the process. Trizol reagent was used to extract RNA from every sample. Library amplification was performed in two PCR steps, and a second sample barcode and Illumina TruSeq adapters were introduced in the second step. Libraries were sequenced on an Illumina NovaSeq with 2 x 150 bp paired-end reads. For the original study's pipeline: Reads were demultiplexed and collapsed into UMI-guided consensus sequences with migec v1.2.7. Using mixcr v2.1.11, UMI consensuses were aligned to TRA and TRB V and J templates and then assembled into clonotypes. Clonotypes were classified as expanded or contracted when called significant by both edgeR and NoisET, with noise models trained on biological replicates. edgeR calls used a false discovery rate-adjusted p below 0.01 and a log2 fold-change threshold of 1. As an exploratory analysis of dynamics, max-normalized trajectories of the 1000 most abundant clonotypes were examined by PCA with hierarchical clustering. Separately sequenced CD4+ and CD8+ repertoires were used to assign the CD4 or CD8 phenotype of responding clones. The public sequencing data were trimmed at Q25 with fastp and processed into clonotypes with MiXCR by TCRdb, which kept only in-frame beta chains. Rows merge per CDR3 protein into single entries with the most common DNA and genes. The V and J calls here are based on TCRdb, not the publication. The sample table shows about 390,000 distinct CDR3 sequences, and about 16% are seen once. The biggest ten clones account for roughly a fifth of the sample.

Note on this clonotype: Which antigen it targets is not known. A read error may account for a junction end that differs from germline.

From cysteine to phenylalanine, the CDR3 is 11 amino acids long. Just the 33-base CDR3 DNA is kept, in frame starting at base 1. The germline V gene encodes CDR1 ENHRY and CDR2 SYGVKD. Broader findings and caveats from the paper: The detection of some responding clones in pre-infection memory suggests that pre-existing cross-reactive memory T cells joined the SARS-CoV-2 response. The study covered only a couple of mild cases, and larger cohorts including severe cases with pre-infection samples were considered necessary. Whether the second-wave clones peaking on day 37 were SARS-CoV-2 specific was not confirmed. Balanced CD4/CD8 phenotypes were observed for clones contracting from day 15 to 85, whereas a bias towards CD4+ was observed for a second wave of clones expanding from day 15 to 37. Contracting CD4+ clones were found mainly in CM and EM memory subsets, while CD8+ clones were enriched in EMRA.

PBMCs were isolated by Ficoll-Paque density gradient centrifugation. The TCR sequence derives from a young man who had mild COVID-19 (a few samples of this study predate the infection). The sample titles of this study are shuffled in the database, so cell type and time point are left out; the donor was told from shared clones. Sequencing was performed on PBMCs or a T cell subset sorted from them (not recorded which). The V and J genes are TRBV10-3 and TRBJ2-1; no D gene is confidently identified. The CDR3 region: CAISDVVTIVF. The nucleotide sequence reads TGTGCCATCAGTGACGTCGTGACAATCGTCTTC.